Each of the 32 T cell receptor beta chains below was sequenced from the same sample in a study of blood T cells in healthy people across ages. A sample-barcoded 5' primer and a J-beta primer mix were used in a second PCR of roughly 7 to 12 cycles. TCRdb reprocessed the 5' RACE reads with MiXCR, giving one entry per CDR3 protein. The table records some 760,000 distinct CDR3 sequences, 20% to 30% of them present only once. These data were likewise used in another study, on T cells of mothers and their children.

The sequenced sample was blood. These receptors were collected from a boy between 10 and 17 years old in good health.

Points on this clonotype: Relative to the germline gene, one junction end is altered; a read error may explain this. J is TRBJ2-5 and V is TRBV20-1; maybe TRBD2 (5 bases). There are 15 residues in the CDR3. Germline V CDR1 and CDR2: DFQATT, SNEGSKA (reference sequence). CDR3 residues: CSARDRGSPDRGQHF. The CDR3 coding sequence is TGCAGTGCTAGAGATCGCGGGTCCCCCGATCGTGGGCAGCACTTC.

The J gene is TRBJ2-6, the V gene TRBV12-3 or TRBV12-4; no clear D gene. This CDR3 has 16 residues. Trimming left V 7 bases short and J 0 bases short, with 13 bases between. The CDR3 loop reads CASKPLTGSGANVLTF. Here the CDR3 DNA reads TGTGCCAGCAAACCATTGACGGGCTCTGGGGCCAACGTCCTGACTTTC.

This clonotype has a handful of counts. V usage is TRBV18 and J usage is TRBJ2-4, with D perhaps matching TRBD1 (5 bases). V lost 2 bases and J lost 0, with 20 bases in between. Germline CDR1 KGHSH, CDR2 LQKENI. The CDR3 loop spans 19 amino acids. CDR3 nucleotides: TGTGCCAGCTCACCAAAACCTCAGGGTGGGGTAGAAGCCAAAAACATTCAGTACTTC. It yields the protein CASSPKPQGGVEAKNIQYF.

There are a few counts of this clonotype. The rearrangement joins TRBV3-1 to TRBJ1-4; D is perhaps TRBD1 (5 bases). In germline, CDR1 is LGHDT, CDR2 YNNKEL (reference sequence). The length of the CDR3 is 17 residues. The V end lost 4 bases, the J end lost 8 bases, and 23 bases lay between the germline ends. CDR3 bases: TGTGCCAGCAGCCCATTTTGGGCTGAGGGGAATACCGAAAAACTGTTTTTT. This translates into CASSPFWAEGNTEKLFF.

This clonotype was picked up a small number of times. The chain recombines TRBV12-3 or TRBV12-4 with TRBJ2-4; no definite D call. The CDR3 extends over 12 amino acids. V lost 2 bases and J 8 bases, leaving 7 bases between the germline ends. The CDR3 DNA is TGTGCCAGCAGTTTAACCCGAGACATTCAGTACTTC. Its translation is CASSLTRDIQYF.

J is TRBJ2-5 and V is TRBV5-6, with TRBD1 identical over 8 bases. In germline, CDR1 is SGHDT, CDR2 YYEEEE. J was trimmed by 3 bases and V by 2 bases; bases with no gene match: 6. The CDR3 has 15 residues. DNA of the CDR3: TGTGCCAGCAGCTTCCGGAACAGGGGGAAAGAGACCCAGTACTTC. This translates into CASSFRNRGKETQYF. Looking up the rest from reference TRBV5-6 and TRBJ2-5 gives the full variable domain: DAGVTQSPTHLIKTRGQQVTLRCSPKSGHDTVSWYQQALGQGPQFIFQYYEEEERQRGNFPDRFSGHQFPNYSSELNVNALLLGDSALYLCASSFRNRGKETQYFGPGTRLLVL.

This clonotype was counted a few times. The chain recombines TRBV5-1 with TRBJ2-5; 12 positions agree with TRBD2. The J call may be in error: the DNA end matches TRBJ2-1 better. Germline values: CDR1 SGHRS, CDR2 YFSETQ. This CDR3 contains 15 residues. CDR3 residues: CASSFGTSGSDEQFF. CDR3 DNA sequence: TGCGCCAGCAGCTTTGGGACTAGCGGGTCCGATGAGCAGTTCTTC.

The gene calls are TRBV4-2 and TRBJ2-5, with 9 nucleotides matching TRBD1. This CDR3 is 14 amino acids long. Germline trimming cut 5 bases from V and 11 bases from J; bases unmatched to any gene: 12. Germline loops: CDR1 LGHNA, CDR2 YNFKEQ. The chain's CDR3 is CASSSRQGVVEQYF. In DNA form, the CDR3 reads TGTGCCAGCAGCTCGCGACAGGGGGTAGTGGAGCAGTACTTC.

This clonotype was observed many times. V usage is TRBV7-9 and J usage is TRBJ2-7; D not resolved. The V end was cut by 1 base, the J end by 5 bases, with 6 bases between. The CDR3 sequence is 12 residues long. Germline CDR1 and CDR2: SEHNR and FQNEAQ (reference sequence). The CDR3 DNA reads TGTGCCAGCAGCTTAGGTGGGCACGAGCAGTACTTC. It codes for CASSLGGHEQYF.

The V gene is TRBV20-1, the J gene TRBJ2-7; TRBD1 is a possible D gene (6 bases). Per germline, CDR1 DFQATT and CDR2 SNEGSKA (reference sequence). This CDR3 has 11 amino acids. Trimming removed 8 bases at V and 2 bases at J, with 10 bases between. This CDR3 reads CSTDSTYEQYF. The CDR3 coding sequence is TGCAGTACGGACAGTACCTACGAGCAGTACTTC.

This clonotype was seen at least ten times. This chain connects TRBV7-8 to TRBJ2-1; D is undetermined. CDR1 is SGHVS, CDR2 FQNEAQ, per germline. The CDR3 runs to 12 residues. V was cut by 1 base and J by 8 bases, with 6 bases left in between. CDR3 DNA: TGTGCCAGCAGCTTAGAGGGATATGAGCAGTTCTTC. Its translation is CASSLEGYEQFF.

The chain couples TRBV5-1 to TRBJ1-1; no clear D gene. The CDR3 loop spans 16 amino acids. The V gene's germline CDR1 is SGHRS and CDR2 YFSETQ. The V end lost 4 bases, the J end lost 1 base, and 17 bases lay between the germline ends. CDR3 in amino acids: CASSLSRRPPNTEAFF. CDR3 coding DNA: TGCGCCAGCAGCCTCTCTAGACGACCGCCGAACACTGAAGCTTTCTTT.

Turning to this clonotype: The CDR3 does not close with the conserved phenylalanine or tryptophan, likely indicating a read error. The chain is built from TRBV7-8 and TRBJ1-2; 8 bases fit TRBD1. CDR1 and CDR2 from the germline V gene are SGHVS and FQNEAQ. The length of the CDR3 is 15 residues. V lost 3 bases to trimming and J lost 3 bases; unmatched junction nucleotides: 6. The CDR3 sequence is CASSFLQGDHYGYTL. Written as DNA, the CDR3 is TGTGCCAGCAGCTTCCTACAGGGGGACCACTATGGCTACACCCTC.

The chain is built from TRBV27 and TRBJ2-1, with 7 positions matching TRBD1. J gave up 6 bases and V 4 bases, and 0 bases lay outside the gene matches. Germline-derived CDR1 and CDR2 are MNHEY and SMNVEV (reference sequence). CDR3 length: 12 amino acids. This CDR3 reads CASSYRGNEQFF. CDR3 nucleotides: TGTGCCAGCAGTTACAGGGGCAATGAGCAGTTCTTC.

The chain carries TRBV12-3 or TRBV12-4 and TRBJ2-3; D is possibly TRBD1 (6 bases). The CDR3 consists of 16 residues. The V and J ends lost 4 bases and 2 bases respectively, with 16 bases between them. The CDR3 protein is CASSSPGEGPTDTQYF. The CDR3 DNA follows: TGTGCCAGCAGTTCCCCAGGGGAAGGACCCACAGATACGCAGTATTTT.

This clonotype was found a few times. This sequence joins TRBV14 and TRBJ2-5, with D tentatively TRBD1 (5 bases). The J call may be incorrect, as the DNA end agrees better with TRBJ2-7. The V gene's germline CDR1 is SGHDN and CDR2 FVKESK. The CDR3 runs 13 residues. CDR3 sequence (DNA): TGTGCCAGCAGCCCCAGGGATAGGGACGAGCAGTACTTC. Amino acids: CASSPRDRDEQYF.

This clonotype was seen more than once but under ten times. This chain uses TRBV27 with TRBJ1-4; D gene unclear. The CDR3 length is 15 residues. In germline, CDR1 is MNHEY, CDR2 SMNVEV (reference sequence). Trimming removed 1 base from V and 4 bases from J, with 10 bases in between. CDR3 region: CASSLLPGGNEKLFF. The CDR3 DNA reads TGTGCCAGCAGTTTATTGCCGGGAGGTAATGAAAAACTGTTTTTT.

This clonotype came up a few times. The chain carries TRBV7-2 and TRBJ2-4; 8 nucleotides agree with TRBD2. Looked up from germline, CDR1 is SGHTA and CDR2 is FQGNSA. J lost 7 bases, V lost 5 bases, and 10 bases had no gene match. This CDR3 region has 15 residues. The CDR3 region is CASSPRRGGRNIQYF. CDR3 coding DNA: TGTGCCAGCAGCCCCCGCCGGGGGGGAAGGAACATTCAGTACTTC.

The gene calls are TRBV20-1 and TRBJ2-7, with D perhaps TRBD1 (5 bases). The V end lost 6 bases, the J end lost 7 bases, and 25 bases lay between the germline ends. In germline, CDR1 is DFQATT, CDR2 SNEGSKA (reference sequence). This CDR3 is 15 amino acids long. CDR3 residues: CSASPTRATFFEQYF. The CDR3 DNA sequence: TGCAGTGCGAGTCCAACCAGGGCGACCTTTTTTGAGCAGTACTTC.

This clonotype showed up just a few times. The rearrangement joins TRBV7-8 to TRBJ2-7, with 7 bases aligning to TRBD2. J lost 0 bases, V lost 5 bases, and 7 bases had no gene match. The germline CDR1 and CDR2 sequences are SGHVS and FQNEAQ. The CDR3 is 15 residues long. Here the CDR3 reads CASSPLAPSSYEQYF. The CDR3 region has the DNA TGTGCCAGCAGCCCACTAGCGCCGAGCTCCTACGAGCAGTACTTC.

The chain combines TRBV4-1 with TRBJ1-1; D unresolved. Trimming removed 1 base at V and 2 bases at J, with 11 bases between. Germline CDR1 and CDR2: MGHRA and YSYEKL. The CDR3 covers 15 residues. The CDR3 spells CASSQVPGSNTEAFF. The CDR3 coding sequence is TGCGCCAGCAGCCAAGTTCCGGGGTCTAACACTGAAGCTTTCTTT.

The gene calls are TRBV7-9 and TRBJ1-2; D is undetermined. Per the germline V gene, CDR1 is SEHNR and CDR2 is FQNEAQ (reference sequence). V gave up 0 bases and J gave up 7 bases, with 12 bases separating them. CDR3 length equals 14 residues. Written as DNA, the CDR3 is TGTGCCAGCAGCTTAGCGCAGAGTCTGGGTGGCTACACCTTC. Protein product: CASSLAQSLGGYTF.

The V gene is TRBV28, the J gene TRBJ1-5; a possible D gene is TRBD1 (5 bases). Trimming left V 1 base short and J 0 bases short, with 10 bases between. Germline loops: CDR1 MDHEN, CDR2 SYDVKM. The CDR3 sequence is 16 residues long. CDR3 in amino acids: CASSLLRGDSNQPQHF. The CDR3 coding sequence is TGTGCCAGCAGTTTATTAAGGGGAGATAGCAATCAGCCCCAGCATTTT. The variable domain in full, with the rest retrieved from reference TRBV28 and TRBJ1-5, is DVKVTQSSRYLVKRTGEKVFLECVQDMDHENMFWYRQDPGLGLRLIYFSYDVKMKEKGDIPEGYSVSREKKERFSLILESASTNQTSMYLCASSLLRGDSNQPQHFGDGTRLSIL.

This clonotype was found many times. This chain uses TRBV28 with TRBJ2-1; a possible D gene is TRBD2 (5 bases). The V end lost 3 bases, the J end lost 7 bases, and 13 bases lay between the germline ends. Per germline, CDR1 MDHEN and CDR2 SYDVKM. The CDR3 has 14 residues. CDR3 residues: CASSFVGRGNEQFF. The CDR3 nucleotides read TGTGCCAGCAGTTTCGTCGGTCGAGGGAATGAGCAGTTCTTC.

The chain couples TRBV7-2 to TRBJ1-1; perhaps TRBD1 as D (6 bases). The CDR3 runs to 14 residues. Germline values: CDR1 SGHTA, CDR2 FQGNSA. V was cut by 5 bases and J by 1 base, with 11 bases left in between. The CDR3 sequence is CASSDQGTNTEAFF. The DNA for the CDR3 is TGTGCCAGCAGCGACCAGGGGACGAACACTGAAGCTTTCTTT.

This chain uses TRBV12-3 or TRBV12-4 with TRBJ1-2, with D tentatively TRBD1 (5 bases). This CDR3 comprises 14 residues. The V end was cut by 6 bases, the J end by 4 bases, with 15 bases between. The CDR3 sequence is CASRTGTDFYGYTF. CDR3 in DNA: TGTGCCAGCAGAACCGGGACGGACTTCTATGGCTACACCTTC.

The chain combines TRBV20-1 with TRBJ1-2; D gene unclear. This CDR3 is built from 11 residues. CDR1 DFQATT and CDR2 SNEGSKA come from the germline V gene (reference sequence). Trimming took 4 bases from V and 4 from J, leaving 7 bases between them. For the CDR3, the DNA is TGCAGTGCTAATCATGTCTATGGCTACACCTTC. This codes for CSANHVYGYTF.

J is TRBJ2-1 and V is TRBV4-3, with TRBD2 identical over 15 bases. CDR3 length: 19 amino acids. Per the germline V gene, CDR1 is LGHNA and CDR2 is YSLEER. Trimming took 0 bases from V and 2 from J; bases not matched to a gene: 5. The CDR3 DNA reads as TGCGCCAGCAGCCAAGATCCCGGACTAGCGGGAGGGCCCTACAATGAGCAGTTCTTC. Its protein is CASSQDPGLAGGPYNEQFF.

A few counts support this clonotype. The V gene is TRBV12-3 or TRBV12-4, the J gene TRBJ2-3, with 8 bases identical to TRBD1. V trimming: 8 bases; J trimming: 0 bases; junction bases outside the gene matches: 1. The length of the CDR3 is 13 residues. CDR3 amino acids: CASGQGSTDTQYF. CDR3 sequence (DNA): TGTGCCAGCGGACAGGGAAGCACAGATACGCAGTATTTT.

V and J are TRBV6-2 or TRBV6-3 and TRBJ1-2; no definite D call. Trimming took 2 bases from V and 5 from J, leaving 12 bases between them. The CDR3 is 14 residues long. Germline V gene data show CDR1 as MNHEY and CDR2 as SVGEGT. CDR3: CASSYRPDPYGYTF. The CDR3 DNA is TGTGCCAGCAGTTACAGGCCGGACCCATATGGCTACACCTTC.

This clonotype was counted only a few times. The V and J genes are TRBV10-3 and TRBJ1-2; maybe TRBD1 (6 bases). Germline V gene sequence: CDR1 ENHRY, CDR2 SYGVKD. The V end was cut by 0 bases, the J end by 4 bases, with 21 bases between. The CDR3 spans 18 residues. The CDR3 DNA follows: TGTGCCATCAGTGAGTCGCGTTCGGGGGGCTCTTCCTCCTATGGCTACACCTTC. Protein: CAISESRSGGSSSYGYTF.

This sequence joins TRBV7-9 and TRBJ1-3; D might be TRBD1 (5 bases). The CDR3 covers 15 residues. CDR1 SEHNR and CDR2 FQNEAQ come from the germline V gene (reference sequence). V dropped 5 bases and J dropped 1 base, with 12 bases sitting between them. CDR3 sequence: CASSEPGLSGNTIYF. CDR3 bases: TGTGCCAGCAGCGAACCGGGACTTTCTGGAAACACCATATATTTT.